The TCR beta chain described here comes from a study of CD8 T cells in Susac syndrome. Details on this clonotype: Its antigen is unidentified.

Germline lookup yields CDR1 DFQATT and CDR2 SNEGSKA (reference sequence). V lost 8 bases, J lost 2 bases, and 8 bases stayed unmatched. The CDR3 runs 14 residues. Points from the study as a whole: A relatively small number of individuals underwent TCR sequencing and HLA analysis.

After extraction with the RNeasy kit, roughly 0.45 to 1 ug of the RNA was reverse transcribed using random hexamers. TCRdb independently ran MiXCR on the immunoSEQ multiplex PCR reads; one entry per CDR3 protein. The sample holds some 150,000 distinct CDR3 sequences, about 95% seen once. The V call is TRBV20-1, the J call TRBJ2-1, with TRBD2 matching 8 bases. The material sequenced was CD4+ T cells from PBMCs. The source is a human donor with Susac syndrome. CDR3 residues: CSRSGGGTYNEQFF. The CDR3 DNA reads TGCAGTCGATCGGGCGGGGGGACCTACAATGAGCAGTTCTTC.